These 23 T cell receptor beta chains share one sample of origin, sequenced in a study of a mutant IDH1 vaccine in newly diagnosed glioma. Method: immunoSEQ multiplex PCR; TCRdb's copy keeps in-frame clones and lacks some. This sample has about 84,000 clones, with approximately 80% found just once. Their antigens remain unidentified. Documented time point: week 47, end of study. Vaccination used 300 ug of mutant IDH1 20-mer peptide per dose, with topical imiquimod. Material: PBMCs, obtained from a glioma patient whose treatment included an IDH1 peptide vaccine. All receptors come from a man aged 40-49 years with glioma.

The chain couples TRBV9 to TRBJ1-3; 9 bases fit TRBD1. The CDR3 loop spans 18 amino acids. The germline V gene encodes CDR1 SGDLS and CDR2 YYNGEE. Trimming at V came to 6 bases and at J to 0 bases, leaving 13 bases not matched to a gene. CDR3 amino acids: CASTPGQGRPNSGNTIYF. The CDR3 bases are TGTGCCAGCACCCCGGGACAGGGTAGACCCAACTCTGGAAACACCATATATTTT.

The chain employs TRBV2 and TRBJ1-1; D remains unclear. Germline V lookup: CDR1 SNHLY, CDR2 FYNNEI. Trimming took off 6 bases at V and 1 base at J, with 3 bases between the two ends. The CDR3 runs to 11 residues. CDR3 DNA: TGTGCCAGCAGGACGAACACTGAAGCTTTCTTT. Translation: CASRTNTEAFF.

The chain combines TRBV29-1 with TRBJ2-1, with 9 bases aligning to TRBD1. The CDR3 totals 13 residues. Germline-derived CDR1 and CDR2 are SQVTM and ANQGSEA. This CDR3 is CTISGTGLGEQFF. CDR3 in DNA: TGCACCATCTCGGGGACAGGGCTGGGTGAGCAGTTCTTC.

This chain links TRBV7-9 with TRBJ1-4; D not certain. CDR3 length: 17 amino acids. Germline lookup yields CDR1 SEHNR and CDR2 FQNEAQ (reference sequence). V was trimmed by 1 base and J by 0 bases, leaving 12 bases between them. CDR3 in amino acids: CASSLVRSSATNEKLFF. The DNA for the CDR3 is TGTGCCAGCAGCTTAGTCCGGTCGAGTGCAACTAATGAAAAACTGTTTTTT.

V gene TRBV4-3 combines with J gene TRBJ2-5; no definite D call. The V gene's germline CDR1 is LGHNA and CDR2 YSLEER. The CDR3 is made up of 13 amino acids. V lost 4 bases, J lost 4 bases, and 10 bases lay in between. CDR3 region: CASSLKLRETQYF. CDR3 nucleotides: TGCGCCAGCAGCCTTAAGCTCCGAGAGACCCAGTACTTC.

This sequence joins TRBV23-1 and TRBJ2-1, with 14 bases fitting TRBD2. TRBV23-1 is recorded as an ORF, its role being uncertain. The CDR3 consists of 17 residues. V was clipped by 3 bases and J by 14 bases; unmatched bases: 15. This CDR3 is CASSHPPGTSGRRRKFF. The CDR3 region has the DNA TGCGCCAGCAGTCACCCCCCCGGGACTAGCGGGAGAAGACGAAAGTTCTTC.

This rearrangement joins TRBV7-9 to TRBJ1-1; D might be TRBD1 (5 bases). Germline CDR1 and CDR2: SEHNR and FQNEAQ (reference sequence). Trimming left V 4 bases short and J 1 base short, with 7 bases between. The CDR3 spans 13 residues. The CDR3 sequence is CASSYGGNTEAFF. The CDR3, as DNA: TGTGCCAGCAGCTATGGGGGGAACACTGAAGCTTTCTTT.

The CDR3 region is CASSFPGANVLTF. The CDR3 coding sequence is TGTGCCAGCAGCTTTCCTGGGGCCAACGTCCTGACTTTC. The chain couples TRBV11-1 to TRBJ2-6; D unresolved. The germline V gene has CDR1 SGHAT and CDR2 FQDESV (reference sequence). With 3 bases removed from V and 2 bases from J, the gap between germline ends came to 2 bases. The CDR3 has 13 amino acids.

This sequence joins TRBV19 and TRBJ1-2; TRBD1 might be the D (5 bases). The V gene's germline CDR1 is LNHDA and CDR2 SQIVND (reference sequence). V lost 5 bases, J lost 2 bases, and 15 bases lay in between. This CDR3 region has 15 residues. The CDR3 region is CASSRGPGPNYGYTF. CDR3 DNA: TGTGCCAGTAGTCGGGGACCCGGACCCAACTATGGCTACACCTTC.

This clone came up a few times. The rearrangement links TRBV30 to TRBJ1-5; 8 bases match TRBD1. The ends lost 1 base at V and 6 bases at J; junction bases unmatched: 2. The CDR3 extends over 13 amino acids. Germline CDR1 and CDR2: GTSNPN and SVGIG (reference sequence). The CDR3 sequence: CAWSAQGVQPQHF. DNA of the CDR3: TGTGCCTGGAGTGCACAGGGGGTTCAGCCCCAGCATTTT.

This sequence joins TRBV7-9 and TRBJ1-1; D call uncertain. V lost 4 bases and J lost 1, with 10 bases in between. This CDR3 region has 14 residues. Germline-derived CDR1 and CDR2 are SEHNR and FQNEAQ (reference sequence). The CDR3 coding sequence is TGTGCCAGCAGCTCCTCAATCACGAACACTGAAGCTTTCTTT. Residues: CASSSSITNTEAFF.

This chain links TRBV19 with TRBJ2-1; TRBD2 agrees at 9 bases. CDR3 length: 15 residues. Germline loops: CDR1 LNHDA, CDR2 SQIVND (reference sequence). The trim removed 5 bases at V and 5 bases at J, leaving 7 bases unmatched. The CDR3, as DNA: TGTGCCAGTAGTCCCGCTAGCGGGGCCCACAATGAGCAGTTCTTC. This codes for CASSPASGAHNEQFF. The whole variable domain, filled in from reference TRBV19 and TRBJ2-1, reads DGGITQSPKYLFRKEGQNVTLSCEQNLNHDAMYWYRQDPGQGLRLIYYSQIVNDFQKGDIAEGYSVSREKKESFPLTVTSAQKNPTAFYLCASSPASGAHNEQFFGPGTRLTVL.

The chain links TRBV6-4 to TRBJ2-1, with unresolved D. The V gene's germline CDR1 is MRHNA and CDR2 SNTAGT. V lost 3 bases to trimming and J lost 6 bases, with 12 bases between them. CDR3 length: 14 amino acids. The CDR3 bases are TGTGCCAGCAGTGAAGGTGGCCAGATCAATGAGCAGTTCTTC. Translated: CASSEGGQINEQFF.

This chain uses TRBV6-5 with TRBJ1-6; 12 bases match TRBD1. The CDR3 is 16 residues long. The germline V gene encodes CDR1 MNHEY and CDR2 SVGAGI. V was pared by 2 bases and J by 11 bases, with 7 bases of the junction left unmatched. CDR3 coding DNA: TGTGCCAGCAGTTACGCTACCGGGACAGGGGGCCCACCCCTCCACTTT. Amino acid sequence: CASSYATGTGGPPLHF.

Worth noting for this clone: The same CDR3 also results from other DNA sequences found in this sample. The CDR3 loop is CASSLSNTEAFF. CDR3 DNA: TGTGCCAGCAGCTTATCCAACACTGAAGCTTTCTTT. V is TRBV11-1 and J is TRBJ1-1, with no clear D. In germline, CDR1 is SGHAT, CDR2 FQDESV (reference sequence). The CDR3 extends over 12 amino acids. Trimming cost V 2 bases and J 2 bases, with 3 bases left between them.

The chain couples TRBV5-4 to TRBJ2-7, with TRBD1 identical over 7 bases. The V segment lost 0 bases and the J segment 0 bases; nucleotides outside the gene matches: 12. The CDR3 is 18 amino acids. Germline loops: CDR1 SGHNT, CDR2 YYREEE (reference sequence). In nucleotides, the CDR3 is TGTGCCAGCAGCTTGGAGGGGACAGCCCTCTCTACCTCCTACGAGCAGTACTTC. Translated: CASSLEGTALSTSYEQYF.

The V call is TRBV28, the J call TRBJ2-7, with a weak D call TRBD2 (5 bases). Germline V gives CDR1 MDHEN, CDR2 SYDVKM. Trimming took 8 bases from V and 0 from J, leaving 8 bases between them. The CDR3 is 12 amino acids. The CDR3 DNA reads TGTGCCAGCCTCGGGAACTCCTACGAGCAGTACTTC. It specifies CASLGNSYEQYF.

The chain couples TRBV6-5 to TRBJ2-1, with D possibly being TRBD2 (5 bases). This CDR3 contains 15 residues. CDR1 is MNHEY, CDR2 SVGAGI, per germline. The V end was cut by 2 bases, the J end by 4 bases, with 12 bases between. CDR3 sequence (DNA): TGTGCCAGCAGTTACGGACGAGGGCTTTACAATGAGCAGTTCTTC. This sequence encodes CASSYGRGLYNEQFF.

The V call is TRBV29-1, the J call TRBJ2-1; possible D gene TRBD1, 6 bases. The V end lost 7 bases, the J end lost 2 bases, and 15 bases lay between the germline ends. Looked up from germline, CDR1 is SQVTM and CDR2 is ANQGSEA. This CDR3 contains 14 residues. The CDR3 DNA is TGCAGCGCGTATACCGGGACACCCTACAATGAGCAGTTCTTC. As protein: CSAYTGTPYNEQFF.

This clone was counted once. This chain links TRBV5-1 with TRBJ2-2; tentatively, D is TRBD1 or TRBD2 (5 bases each). This CDR3 has 14 amino acids. With 7 bases removed from V and 2 bases from J, the gap between germline ends came to 12 bases. Germline CDR1 SGHRS, CDR2 YFSETQ. The CDR3 spells CASHLGPNTGELFF. CDR3 nucleotides: TGCGCCAGCCACCTGGGACCTAACACCGGGGAGCTGTTTTTT. The entire variable domain, with the rest obtained from reference TRBV5-1 and TRBJ2-2, is as follows: KAGVTQTPRYLIKTRGQQVTLSCSPISGHRSVSWYQQTPGQGLQFLFEYFSETQRNKGNFPGRFSGRQFSNSRSEMNVSTLELGDSALYLCASHLGPNTGELFFGEGSRLTVL.

The chain has TRBV25-1 and TRBJ1-1; TRBD1 aligns across 7 bases. The V segment lost 4 bases and the J segment 1 base; nucleotides outside the gene matches: 15. CDR3 length equals 18 residues. Germline V gene data show CDR1 as MGHDK and CDR2 as SYGVNS. This CDR3 reads CASSGTLDGTARNTEAFF. The CDR3 region has the DNA TGTGCCAGCAGTGGTACCCTAGATGGGACAGCGAGGAACACTGAAGCTTTCTTT.

This chain uses TRBV9 with TRBJ1-1; D is possibly TRBD1 (5 bases). From germline, CDR1 is SGDLS and CDR2 YYNGEE. Trimming stripped 4 bases from V and 7 bases from J, with 23 bases between. The CDR3 spans 16 residues. CDR3 sequence (DNA): TGTGCCAGCAGCTCACGGAAGGGGTCGGGATATAATGAAGCTTTCTTT. Residues: CASSSRKGSGYNEAFF.

This clone is termed medium-sized. The chain carries TRBV19 and TRBJ1-1, with D possibly being TRBD1 (5 bases). Germline lookup yields CDR1 LNHDA and CDR2 SQIVND (reference sequence). The V gene lost 8 bases and the J gene lost 4 bases, with 17 bases spanning the gap. This CDR3 contains 14 residues. CDR3 sequence (DNA): TGTGCCAGTGCGGCCCCAGGGTGGACCACTGAAGCTTTCTTT. Translating it yields CASAAPGWTTEAFF.